What follows are 29 T cell receptor beta chains derived from one specimen sequenced in a study of T cell repertoires in cytomegalovirus infection. In TCRdb, the reads were re-called with MiXCR into one record per CDR3 protein. The sample yields 480,000 or so distinct CDR3 sequences, roughly 12% seen once. Sequenced sample: PBMCs. The receptor source for this set is a human donor in good health (CMV status not recorded). Some clones in this sample may be carry-over from other donors' samples.

This chain uses TRBV24-1 with TRBJ1-5; no definite D call. V gave up 1 base and J gave up 2 bases, with 14 bases separating them. CDR3 size: 17 residues. The germline V gene encodes CDR1 KGHDR and CDR2 SFDVKD. CDR3 sequence reads: CATSDFPDSRGNQPQHF. In nucleotides, the CDR3 is TGTGCCACCAGTGATTTCCCAGATTCTAGGGGCAATCAGCCCCAGCATTTT.

There are many counts of this clonotype. The chain carries TRBV5-4 and TRBJ1-3; D not resolved. Germline V lookup: CDR1 SGHNT, CDR2 YYREEE (reference sequence). The CDR3 sequence is 16 residues long. Trimming stripped 0 bases from V and 0 bases from J, with 10 bases between. Written as DNA, the CDR3 is TGTGCCAGCAGCTTGGAGTGGGGTGACTCTGGAAACACCATATATTTT. This encodes CASSLEWGDSGNTIYF.

The sample holds many counts of this clonotype. The gene calls are TRBV7-8 and TRBJ2-2; TRBD2 agrees at 8 bases. Germline CDR1 SGHVS, CDR2 FQNEAQ. The CDR3 loop spans 18 amino acids. The ends lost 4 bases at V and 5 bases at J; junction bases unmatched: 15. DNA for the CDR3: TGTGCCAGCAGCTCCCCCCTACGGGAGGGCCTCCGGACCGGGGAGCTGTTTTTT. It is translated as CASSSPLREGLRTGELFF.

This clonotype has ten or more counts. V is TRBV7-9 and J is TRBJ2-5, with 13 bases matching TRBD2. The J segment lost 4 bases and the V segment lost 8 bases, leaving 13 bases of the junction unmatched. Germline V gene data show CDR1 as SEHNR and CDR2 as FQNEAQ (reference sequence). The CDR3 is 17 amino acids. CDR3 loop: CASGGTSGTRGGETQYF. The CDR3 bases are TGTGCCAGCGGGGGGACTAGCGGGACCCGAGGGGGAGAGACCCAGTACTTC.

This clonotype occurred many times. The genes are TRBV7-2 and TRBJ1-5, with 7 nucleotides matching TRBD1. The CDR3 spans 14 residues. Germline CDR1 reads SGHTA; CDR2 reads FQGNSA. V was pared by 5 bases and J by 5 bases, with 6 bases of the junction left unmatched. This CDR3 reads CASSLGTVYQPQHF. Written as DNA, the CDR3 is TGTGCCAGCAGCCTCGGGACAGTGTATCAGCCCCAGCATTTT.

The chain recombines TRBV5-1 with TRBJ1-1; D perhaps matches TRBD1 (5 bases). Germline V CDR1 and CDR2: SGHRS, YFSETQ. The ends were cut back, 3 bases at V and 1 base at J, with 19 bases in the middle. The CDR3 has 17 amino acids. The DNA of the CDR3 is TGCGCCAGCAGCTCGGGAGGCCAAGGGGCCGGGAACACTGAAGCTTTCTTT. Translated, it gives CASSSGGQGAGNTEAFF.

This clonotype was counted at least ten times. The chain employs TRBV11-1 and TRBJ2-5; TRBD2 agrees at 8 bases. The CDR3 consists of 13 residues. Germline assignment: CDR1 SGHAT and CDR2 FQDESV (reference sequence). The V segment lost 7 bases and the J segment 9 bases; nucleotides outside the gene matches: 10. The CDR3 loop is CASTAGGPGAQYF. CDR3 nucleotides: TGTGCCAGCACGGCGGGAGGACCCGGGGCCCAGTACTTC.

This clonotype was seen a handful of times. The J gene is TRBJ2-1, the V gene TRBV6-4; D ambiguous. The V end lost 0 bases, the J end lost 10 bases, and 13 bases lay between the germline ends. There are 14 residues in the CDR3. CDR1 and CDR2 (germline): MRHNA, SNTAGT. The CDR3 sequence: CASSDSNRPEEQFF. The CDR3 DNA reads as TGTGCCAGCAGTGACTCGAATCGACCGGAGGAGCAGTTCTTC.

This clonotype was seen ten or more times. This sequence joins TRBV7-8 and TRBJ1-2; D is uncertain. CDR3 length: 14 amino acids. Per the germline V gene, CDR1 is SGHVS and CDR2 is FQNEAQ. V was cut by 1 base and J by 10 bases, with 16 bases left in between. The DNA of the CDR3 is TGTGCCAGCAGCTTAGTGGCAGGAAAAGGAGACTACACCTTC. Translated, it gives CASSLVAGKGDYTF.

This clonotype was counted ten times or more. The rearrangement uses TRBV19 and TRBJ2-1, with 7 bases identical to TRBD2. The ends lost 1 base at V and 5 bases at J; junction bases unmatched: 5. Germline V lookup: CDR1 LNHDA, CDR2 SQIVND (reference sequence). This CDR3 has 15 residues. CDR3 protein: CASSIVGGGNNEQFF. In DNA, the CDR3 is TGTGCCAGTAGTATAGTTGGCGGGGGAAACAATGAGCAGTTCTTC.

The sample holds a few counts of this clonotype. The chain has TRBV4-2 and TRBJ2-5, with D perhaps given as TRBD1 or TRBD2 (5 bases each). This CDR3 has 15 amino acids. Germline lookup yields CDR1 LGHNA and CDR2 YNFKEQ. Trimming stripped 0 bases from V and 8 bases from J, with 16 bases between. The CDR3 protein is CASSQEGEQGSTQYF. The CDR3 DNA reads as TGTGCCAGCAGCCAAGAGGGGGAGCAGGGATCAACCCAGTACTTC.

J is TRBJ2-5 and V is TRBV6-2 or TRBV6-3; no definite D call. V lost 2 bases to trimming and J lost 2 bases, with 15 bases between them. Germline-derived CDR1 and CDR2 are MNHEY and SVGEGT. The CDR3 length is 16 residues. CDR3 coding DNA: TGTGCCAGCAGTTACAATACGAGGCGAAGGCAAGAGACCCAGTACTTC. Its translation is CASSYNTRRRQETQYF.

This clonotype was recorded many times. V and J are TRBV5-6 and TRBJ1-1; D might be TRBD1 (6 bases). The CDR3 is 14 residues long. V gave up 2 bases and J gave up 5 bases, with 13 bases separating them. The germline V gene encodes CDR1 SGHDT and CDR2 YYEEEE. CDR3 nucleotide sequence: TGTGCCAGCAGCTTACAGGGAATCGAGACTGAAGCTTTCTTT. This gives the protein CASSLQGIETEAFF.

This clonotype has at least ten counts. This chain links TRBV11-2 with TRBJ1-1; a possible D gene is TRBD1 (6 bases). The CDR3 runs 12 residues. V was cut by 4 bases and J by 7 bases, with 10 bases left in between. CDR1 and CDR2 (germline): SGHAT, FQNNGV. CDR3 amino acids: CASSSQGFEAFF. In nucleotides, the CDR3 is TGTGCCAGCAGCTCACAGGGTTTTGAAGCTTTCTTT.

This clonotype was detected many times. J is TRBJ1-2 and V is TRBV19; a possible D gene is TRBD1 (5 bases). Per the germline V gene, CDR1 is LNHDA and CDR2 is SQIVND (reference sequence). Trimming stripped 7 bases from V and 0 bases from J, with 9 bases between. The CDR3 loop spans 13 amino acids. CDR3 loop: CASTRATNYGYTF. The CDR3 nucleotides read TGTGCCAGTACCAGGGCTACTAACTATGGCTACACCTTC.

The sample holds a few counts of this clonotype. This chain links TRBV14 with TRBJ2-7, with D maybe TRBD2 (5 bases). Germline lookup yields CDR1 SGHDN and CDR2 FVKESK. V lost 1 base, J lost 2 bases, and 15 bases lay in between. CDR3 size: 16 residues. The CDR3 DNA reads as TGTGCCAGCAGCCAAGCACCGGGGTTGTTAGCCTACGAGCAGTACTTC. Translation gives CASSQAPGLLAYEQYF. The full variable domain, in which reference TRBV14 and TRBJ2-7 provide the parts outside the CDR3, is EAGVTQFPSHSVIEKGQTVTLRCDPISGHDNLYWYRRVMGKEIKFLLHFVKESKQDESGMPNNRFLAERTGGTYSTLKVQPAELEDSGVYFCASSQAPGLLAYEQYFGPGTRLTVT.

V usage is TRBV12-3 or TRBV12-4 and J usage is TRBJ1-2, with D possibly being TRBD1 (5 bases). The CDR3 is 15 amino acids. The V gene lost 6 bases and the J gene lost 5 bases, with 19 bases spanning the gap. As DNA, the CDR3 is TGTGCCAGCAGCACGCAGCCAAATTCAGGGTATGGCTACACCTTC. It specifies CASSTQPNSGYGYTF.

This clonotype was observed at least ten times. The J gene is TRBJ1-4, the V gene TRBV28, with a tentative D call TRBD1 (5 bases). Germline V CDR1 and CDR2: MDHEN, SYDVKM. V shed 2 bases and J shed 7 bases, with 11 bases lying between them. The CDR3 runs to 14 residues. The CDR3 is CASSLQGEVEKLFF. The CDR3 bases are TGTGCCAGCAGTTTACAAGGGGAGGTTGAAAAACTGTTTTTT.

In this sample, this clonotype turned up many times. This chain uses TRBV7-8 with TRBJ2-3; D not certain. Germline-derived CDR1 and CDR2 are SGHVS and FQNEAQ. V dropped 0 bases and J dropped 2 bases, with 12 bases sitting between them. The CDR3 totals 16 residues. The CDR3 sequence: CASSLARPPFTDTQYF. CDR3 DNA: TGTGCCAGCAGCTTAGCCCGACCACCGTTCACAGATACGCAGTATTTT.

This clonotype was observed many times. This chain uses TRBV28 with TRBJ1-5; 9 bases are shared with TRBD1. The ends lost 5 bases at V and 4 bases at J; junction bases unmatched: 9. In germline, CDR1 is MDHEN, CDR2 SYDVKM. This CDR3 region has 16 residues. The CDR3 region has the DNA TGTGCCAGCAGTCAAACGGGGACAGGGAATAATCAGCCCCAGCATTTT. It translates to CASSQTGTGNNQPQHF.

This clonotype was seen repeatedly, ten times or more. The chain combines TRBV6-1 with TRBJ1-1, with D unclear. This CDR3 contains 13 residues. Trimming removed 5 bases at V and 5 bases at J, with 12 bases between. Germline values: CDR1 MNHNS, CDR2 SASEGT. This CDR3 is CASSYAGRTEAFF. In nucleotides, the CDR3 is TGTGCCAGCAGTTATGCGGGGAGGACTGAAGCTTTCTTT.

This clonotype was counted at least ten times. This chain links TRBV7-2 with TRBJ1-1; 8 bases map to TRBD1. Looked up from germline, CDR1 is SGHTA and CDR2 is FQGNSA. The CDR3 loop spans 17 amino acids. Losses at the gene ends were 1 base for V and 6 bases for J; bases not matched to a gene: 13. CDR3 nucleotide sequence: TGTGCCAGCAGCTTAGGCTTTATGTCAGGGGGCCTCGCTGAAGCTTTCTTT. Translated: CASSLGFMSGGLAEAFF.

The chain is built from TRBV9 and TRBJ2-7; 9 nucleotides agree with TRBD1. The CDR3 totals 14 residues. Losses at the gene ends were 4 bases for V and 2 bases for J; bases not matched to a gene: 4. CDR1 is SGDLS, CDR2 YYNGEE, per germline. The CDR3 region has the DNA TGTGCCAGCAGCCGAAGACAGGGGGCCTACGAGCAGTACTTC. This encodes CASSRRQGAYEQYF.

This chain connects TRBV24-1 to TRBJ1-1, with TRBD1 identical over 9 bases. This CDR3 has 13 residues. V lost 2 bases to trimming and J lost 11 bases; unmatched junction nucleotides: 5. Germline V gene data show CDR1 as KGHDR and CDR2 as SFDVKD. The CDR3 is CATSDWTGVSAFF. The CDR3 nucleotides are TGTGCCACCAGTGATTGGACAGGGGTTTCGGCTTTCTTT.

Many counts were recorded for this clonotype. The chain joins TRBV12-3 or TRBV12-4 to TRBJ1-1; no firm D call. The CDR3 consists of 15 residues. V lost 4 bases to trimming and J lost 4 bases, with 16 bases between them. CDR3 in DNA: TGTGCCAGCAGTTCGAGGGTCTGGTTGGGCACTGAAGCTTTCTTT. It translates to CASSSRVWLGTEAFF.

This sequence joins TRBV4-3 and TRBJ2-1, with D possibly TRBD2 on 6 matching bases. The germline V and J ends were trimmed by 1 base and 0 bases, with 7 bases remaining between them. This CDR3 is 15 amino acids long. CDR1 is LGHNA and CDR2 is YSLEER in the germline V gene. CDR3 region: CASSQAGGSYNEQFF. CDR3 bases: TGCGCCAGCAGCCAAGCCGGGGGCTCCTACAATGAGCAGTTCTTC.

This clonotype was counted only a few times. V is TRBV12-3 or TRBV12-4 and J is TRBJ1-5, with a weak D call TRBD1 (5 bases). V dropped 2 bases and J dropped 7 bases, with 15 bases sitting between them. The CDR3 consists of 15 residues. In DNA form, the CDR3 reads TGTGCCAGCAGTTTATCCCACAGGTCAGGGCAGCCCCAGCATTTT. Its translation is CASSLSHRSGQPQHF.

In this sample, this clonotype turned up many times. The chain uses TRBV7-3 and TRBJ2-6; D gene uncertain. The ends were cut back, 8 bases at V and 0 bases at J, with 5 bases in the middle. The germline V gene has CDR1 SGHTA and CDR2 FQGTGA. The CDR3 runs 13 residues. The CDR3 bases are TGTGCCAGCCAGGTCTCTGGGGCCAACGTCCTGACTTTC. Translation gives CASQVSGANVLTF. Full variable domain (missing parts from reference TRBV7-3 and TRBJ2-6): GAGVSQTPSNKVTEKGKYVELRCDPISGHTALYWYRQSLGQGPEFLIYFQGTGAADDSGLPNDRFFAVRPEGSVSTLKIQRTERGDSAVYLCASQVSGANVLTFGAGSRLTVL.

This clonotype has only a few counts. The chain recombines TRBV20-1 with TRBJ2-5, with TRBD1 identical over 8 bases. Germline values: CDR1 DFQATT, CDR2 SNEGSKA (reference sequence). V was pared by 0 bases and J by 5 bases, with 14 bases of the junction left unmatched. The CDR3 totals 17 residues. CDR3 sequence: CSARDGAGRGLGETQYF. CDR3 nucleotides: TGCAGTGCTAGAGATGGAGCGGGCAGGGGGCTTGGTGAGACCCAGTACTTC.